The T cell receptor beta chain under discussion was sequenced for a study of regulatory T cells in long-lasting Graves disease. Study details: Newly diagnosed Graves' patients had under 3 months of antithyroid drugs.

Arm-PCR of CDR3 regions and iRepertoire HTBI primers were the basis on which TCR beta libraries were built. TCRdb passed the multiplex PCR reads through MiXCR, listing each CDR3 protein once. Of more than 300,000 distinct CDR3 sequences in the sample, around 15% were seen once. Noted time point: newly diagnosed GD, antithyroid drugs for less than 3 months. TCR sequences were obtained from RNA taken from PBMCs. Diagnoses of Graves' disease were made by American Thyroid Association guidelines. A volume of about 9.9 milliliters of peripheral blood was collected in EDTA tubes. The receptor was derived from a female donor with Graves disease. Material: peripheral blood mononuclear cells (PBMCs), obtained at new diagnosis, from a patient treated with antithyroid drugs.

The chain's CDR3 is CASSQGAGTGVSKNIQYF. Written as DNA, the CDR3 is TGCGCCAGCAGCCAAGGGGCCGGGACAGGGGTCTCCAAAAACATTCAGTACTTC. The rearrangement links TRBV4-1 to TRBJ2-4; 10 bases line up with TRBD1. The germline V gene encodes CDR1 MGHRA and CDR2 YSYEKL. V lost 1 base, J lost 2 bases, and 8 bases stayed unmatched. The CDR3 has 18 residues.